This T cell receptor beta chain originates from a study of Graves' ophthalmopathy and Graves' hyperthyroidism. Study findings and constraints: Researchers report that a 13-signature model separated ophthalmopathy from stable hyperthyroidism, posting under 90% sensitivity and about 80% specificity. Detected in blood as well were most expanded thyroid clonotypes with frequency above 0.001.

Diagnosis relied on clinical symptoms, serum thyroxine, TRAb, thyroid ultrasound and orbital computed tomography. Around 10 ml of fresh blood yielded the PBMCs by density gradient. This clonotype occurred many times. Its antigen is unidentified. The CDR3 runs 13 residues. Germline loops: CDR1 MNHNS, CDR2 SASEGT. The junction had 6 bases not matched to a gene; V was cut back by 4 bases and J by 8 bases. Scientists amplified the TCR beta CDR3 regions from RNA transcripts. The first round was an RT-PCR with HTBI primers, and the second round was a multiplex PCR. TCRdb re-called the multiplex PCR reads with MiXCR, one entry per CDR3 protein. Of about 340,000 distinct CDR3 sequences in the sample, around a sixth were seen once.

This TCR derives from an adult man with Graves' ophthalmopathy. V is TRBV6-1 and J is TRBJ1-2; 8 nucleotides line up with TRBD1. Specimen: peripheral blood. The CDR3 region is CASSGWTGKGYTF. The CDR3 DNA is TGTGCCAGCAGTGGATGGACAGGGAAAGGCTACACCTTC.